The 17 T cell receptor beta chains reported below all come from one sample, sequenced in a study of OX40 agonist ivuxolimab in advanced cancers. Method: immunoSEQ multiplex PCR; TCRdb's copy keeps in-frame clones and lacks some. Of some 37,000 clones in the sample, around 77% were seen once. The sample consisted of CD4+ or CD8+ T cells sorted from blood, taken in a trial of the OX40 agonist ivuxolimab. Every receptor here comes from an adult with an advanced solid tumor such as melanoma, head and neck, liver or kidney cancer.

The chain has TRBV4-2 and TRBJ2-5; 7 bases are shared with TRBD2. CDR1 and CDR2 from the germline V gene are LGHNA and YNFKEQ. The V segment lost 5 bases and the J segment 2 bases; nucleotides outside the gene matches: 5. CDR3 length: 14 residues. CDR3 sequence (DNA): TGTGCCAGCAGCGGTCCGGGGGGACAAGAGACCCAGTACTTC. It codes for CASSGPGGQETQYF.

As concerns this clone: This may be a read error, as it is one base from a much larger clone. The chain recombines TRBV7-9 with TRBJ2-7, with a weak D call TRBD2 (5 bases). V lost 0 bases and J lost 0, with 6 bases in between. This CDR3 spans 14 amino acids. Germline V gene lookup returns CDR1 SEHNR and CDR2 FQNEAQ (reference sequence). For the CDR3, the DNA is TGTGCCAGCAGCTTAGCGGGGAGCTCCTACGAGCAGTACTTC. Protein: CASSLAGSSYEQYF.

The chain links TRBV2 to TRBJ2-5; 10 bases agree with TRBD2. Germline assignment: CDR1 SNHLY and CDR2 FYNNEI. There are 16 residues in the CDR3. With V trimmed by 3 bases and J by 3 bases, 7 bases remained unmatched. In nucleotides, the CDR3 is TGTGCCAGCAGTGATATCCTAGCGGGAGTTAAAGAGACCCAGTACTTC. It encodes CASSDILAGVKETQYF.

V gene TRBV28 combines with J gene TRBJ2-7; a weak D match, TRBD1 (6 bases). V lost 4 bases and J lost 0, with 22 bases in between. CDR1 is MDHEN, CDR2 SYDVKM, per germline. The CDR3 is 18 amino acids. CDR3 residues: CASSSPPRHHRASYEQYF. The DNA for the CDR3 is TGTGCCAGCAGTTCACCCCCGAGGCACCACAGGGCCTCCTACGAGCAGTACTTC.

CDR3 in amino acids: CASSGSGRSYNSPLHF. In DNA form, the CDR3 reads TGTGCCAGCAGTGGCTCGGGGAGATCCTATAATTCACCCCTCCACTTT. This chain connects TRBV28 to TRBJ1-6, with no clear D. This CDR3 spans 16 amino acids. V shed 5 bases and J shed 1 base, with 12 bases lying between them. Germline V lookup: CDR1 MDHEN, CDR2 SYDVKM. Looking up the rest from reference TRBV28 and TRBJ1-6 gives the full variable domain: DVKVTQSSRYLVKRTGEKVFLECVQDMDHENMFWYRQDPGLGLRLIYFSYDVKMKEKGDIPEGYSVSREKKERFSLILESASTNQTSMYLCASSGSGRSYNSPLHFGNGTRLTVT.

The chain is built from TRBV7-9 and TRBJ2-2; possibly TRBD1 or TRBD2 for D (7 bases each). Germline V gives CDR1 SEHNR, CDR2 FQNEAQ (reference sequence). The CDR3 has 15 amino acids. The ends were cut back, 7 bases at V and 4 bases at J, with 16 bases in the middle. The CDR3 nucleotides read TGTGCCAGCACCGGCCAGGGGGAGGGCACCGGGGAGCTGTTTTTT. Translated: CASTGQGEGTGELFF.

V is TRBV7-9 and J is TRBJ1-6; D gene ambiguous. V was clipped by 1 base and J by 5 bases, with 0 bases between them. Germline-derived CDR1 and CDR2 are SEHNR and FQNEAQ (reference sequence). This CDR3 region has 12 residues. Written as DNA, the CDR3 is TGTGCCAGCAGCTTAGATAATTCACCCCTCCACTTT. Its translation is CASSLDNSPLHF. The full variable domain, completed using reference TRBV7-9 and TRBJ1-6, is DTGVSQNPRHKITKRGQNVTFRCDPISEHNRLYWYRQTLGQGPEFLTYFQNEAQLEKSRLLSDRFSAERPKGSFSTLEIQRTEQGDSAMYLCASSLDNSPLHFGNGTRLTVT.

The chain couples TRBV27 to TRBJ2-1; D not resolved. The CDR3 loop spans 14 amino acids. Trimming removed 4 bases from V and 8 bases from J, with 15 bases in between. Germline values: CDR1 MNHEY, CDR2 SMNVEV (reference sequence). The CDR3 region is CASSSRTVGDEQFF. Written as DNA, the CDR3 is TGTGCCAGCAGTTCCCGGACCGTCGGCGATGAGCAGTTCTTC.

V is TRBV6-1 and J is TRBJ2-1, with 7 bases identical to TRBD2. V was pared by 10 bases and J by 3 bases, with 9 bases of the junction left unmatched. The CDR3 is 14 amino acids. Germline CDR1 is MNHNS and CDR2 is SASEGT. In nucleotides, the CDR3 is TGTGCCACACCCGGGGGGACCGTCTACAATGAGCAGTTCTTC. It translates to CATPGGTVYNEQFF.

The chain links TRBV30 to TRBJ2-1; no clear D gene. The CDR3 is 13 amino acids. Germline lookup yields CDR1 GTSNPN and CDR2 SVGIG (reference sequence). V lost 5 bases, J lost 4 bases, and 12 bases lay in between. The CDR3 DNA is TGTGCCTGGGGTTCAGTAGGGTACAATGAGCAGTTCTTC. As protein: CAWGSVGYNEQFF. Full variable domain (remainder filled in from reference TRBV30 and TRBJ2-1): SQTIHQWPATLVQPVGSPLSLECTVEGTSNPNLYWYRQAAGRGLQLLFYSVGIGQISSEVPQNLSASRPQDRQFILSSKKLLLSDSGFYLCAWGSVGYNEQFFGPGTRLTVL.

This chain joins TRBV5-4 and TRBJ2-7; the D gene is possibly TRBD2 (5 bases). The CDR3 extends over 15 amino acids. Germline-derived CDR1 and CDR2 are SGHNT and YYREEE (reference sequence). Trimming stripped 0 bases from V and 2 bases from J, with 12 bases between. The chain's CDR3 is CASSLDGRRPYEQYF. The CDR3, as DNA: TGTGCCAGCAGCTTGGATGGGCGGAGGCCCTACGAGCAGTACTTC.

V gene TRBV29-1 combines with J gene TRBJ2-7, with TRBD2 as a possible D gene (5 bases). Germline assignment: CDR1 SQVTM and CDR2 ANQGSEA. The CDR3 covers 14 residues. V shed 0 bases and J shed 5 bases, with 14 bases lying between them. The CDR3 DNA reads TGCAGCGTTGAAGATCGGGGAGACACCCACGAGCAGTACTTC. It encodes CSVEDRGDTHEQYF.

The CDR3 nucleotides are TGTGCCAGCAGTGGATACCAGGAGACCGGGGAGCTGTTTTTT. Amino acid sequence: CASSGYQETGELFF. This rearrangement joins TRBV28 to TRBJ2-2, with D unresolved. Germline loops: CDR1 MDHEN, CDR2 SYDVKM. Trimming left V 5 bases short and J 5 bases short, with 12 bases between. The CDR3 totals 14 residues.

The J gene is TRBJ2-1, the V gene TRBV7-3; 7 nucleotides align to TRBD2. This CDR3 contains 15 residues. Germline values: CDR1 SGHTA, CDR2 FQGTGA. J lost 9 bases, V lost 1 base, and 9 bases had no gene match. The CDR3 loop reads CASSLSGLEGGEQFF. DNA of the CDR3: TGTGCCAGCAGCTTAAGCGGACTAGAGGGCGGTGAGCAGTTCTTC.

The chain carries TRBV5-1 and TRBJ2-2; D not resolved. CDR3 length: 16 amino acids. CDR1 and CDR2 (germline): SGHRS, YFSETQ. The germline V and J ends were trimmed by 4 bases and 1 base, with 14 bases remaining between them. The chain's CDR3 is CASSPVSGVNTGELFF. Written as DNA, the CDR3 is TGCGCCAGCAGCCCGGTTTCGGGTGTGAACACCGGGGAGCTGTTTTTT.

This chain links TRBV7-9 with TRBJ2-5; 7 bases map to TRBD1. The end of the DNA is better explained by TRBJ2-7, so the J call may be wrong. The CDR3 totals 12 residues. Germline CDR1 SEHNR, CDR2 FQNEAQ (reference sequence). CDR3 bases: TGTGCCATTAGACAGGGCGGTGGCGAGCAGTACTTC. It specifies CAIRQGGGEQYF.

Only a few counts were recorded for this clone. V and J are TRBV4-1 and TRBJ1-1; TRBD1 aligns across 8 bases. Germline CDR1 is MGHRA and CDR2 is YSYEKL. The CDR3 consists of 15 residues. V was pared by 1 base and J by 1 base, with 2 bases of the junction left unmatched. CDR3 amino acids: CASSQAGQGNTEAFF. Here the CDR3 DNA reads TGCGCCAGCAGCCAAGCAGGACAGGGGAACACTGAAGCTTTCTTT.